This T cell receptor beta chain was retrieved from a study of blood T cell repertoires in COVID-19. Across the study: The United States, Italy and Spain supplied acute and convalescent COVID-19 samples.

In the authors' methods: For nucleated cells, counts were estimated from reference gene primer amplification. Method: immunoSEQ multiplex PCR; TCRdb's copy keeps in-frame clones and lacks some. For V, J and clone size, that table is used; D and trimming come from the DNA. The sample carries around 210,000 clones, roughly 85% recorded once. Losses at the gene ends were 7 bases for V and 2 bases for J; bases not matched to a gene: 5. The CDR3 extends over 15 amino acids. Germline CDR1 is LNHDA and CDR2 is SQIVND (reference sequence). The sequencing sample was made of peripheral blood. The chain is built from TRBV19 and TRBJ2-2, with 9 positions matching TRBD1. The receptor was isolated from a man between 45 and 60 years old with COVID-19, enrolled during active disease. The CDR3 DNA is TGTGCCAGTATACGGACAGGGGTCAACACCGGGGAGCTGTTTTTT. Its protein is CASIRTGVNTGELFF.